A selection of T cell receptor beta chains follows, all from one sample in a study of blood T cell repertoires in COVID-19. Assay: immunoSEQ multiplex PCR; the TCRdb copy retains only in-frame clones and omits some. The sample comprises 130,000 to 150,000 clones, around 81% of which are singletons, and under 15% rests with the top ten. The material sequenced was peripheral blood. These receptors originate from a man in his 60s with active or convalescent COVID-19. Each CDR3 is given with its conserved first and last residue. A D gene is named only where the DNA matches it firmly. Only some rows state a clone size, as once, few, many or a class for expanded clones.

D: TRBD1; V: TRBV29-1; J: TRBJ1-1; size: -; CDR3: CSGHRGPNTEAFF; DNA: TGCAGCGGACACAGGGGACCGAACACTGAAGCTTTCTTT
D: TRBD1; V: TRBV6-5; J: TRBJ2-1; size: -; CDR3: CASSSGQGFGEQFF; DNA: TGTGCCAGCAGTTCCGGACAGGGGTTCGGTGAGCAGTTCTTC
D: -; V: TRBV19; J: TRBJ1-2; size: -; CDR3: CASSIGISDYGYTF; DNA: TGTGCCAGTAGTATTGGAATCAGCGACTATGGCTACACCTTC
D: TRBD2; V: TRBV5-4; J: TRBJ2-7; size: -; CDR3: CASSIGPGGLAGAYEQYF; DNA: TGTGCCAGCAGCATTGGGCCCGGGGGTTTAGCGGGGGCCTACGAGCAGTACTTC
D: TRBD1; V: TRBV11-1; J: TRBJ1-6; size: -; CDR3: CASSSDRDNSPLHF; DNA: TGTGCCAGCAGCTCGGACAGGGATAATTCACCCCTCCACTTT
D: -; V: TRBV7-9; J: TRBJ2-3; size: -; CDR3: CASSLGGNQDTQYF; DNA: TGTGCCAGCAGCTTAGGAGGAAACCAAGATACGCAGTATTTT
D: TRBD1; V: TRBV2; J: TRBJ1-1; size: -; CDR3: CATPPPAGGEGEAFF; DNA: TGTGCCACTCCACCTCCGGCAGGGGGCGAAGGTGAAGCTTTCTTT
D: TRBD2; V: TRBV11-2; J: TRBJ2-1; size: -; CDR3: CASSPLAGGPGRQFF; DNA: TGTGCCAGCAGCCCTCTAGCGGGGGGCCCGGGGAGGCAGTTCTTC
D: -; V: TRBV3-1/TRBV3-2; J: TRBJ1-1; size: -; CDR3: CASSLKGGGGDVFF; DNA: TGTGCCAGCAGCCTCAAAGGCGGGGGAGGGGATGTTTTCTTT
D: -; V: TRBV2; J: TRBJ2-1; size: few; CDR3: CASTGNVLNEQFF; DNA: TGTGCCAGCACTGGTAACGTACTCAATGAGCAGTTCTTC
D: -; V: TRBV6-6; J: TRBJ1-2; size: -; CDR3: CASYRGFSEPNGYTF; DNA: TGTGCCAGCTACCGCGGGTTCTCTGAACCCAATGGCTACACCTTC
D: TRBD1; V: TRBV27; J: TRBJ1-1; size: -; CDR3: CASSLDRDNTEAFF; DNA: TGTGCCAGCAGTCTGGACAGGGATAACACTGAAGCTTTCTTT
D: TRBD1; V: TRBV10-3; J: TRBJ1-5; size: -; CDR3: CAISGQGVEPQHF; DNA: TGTGCCATCAGTGGACAGGGGGTCGAGCCCCAGCATTTT
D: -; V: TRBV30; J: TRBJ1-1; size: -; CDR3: CAWSVPGMNTEAFF; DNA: TGTGCCTGGAGTGTACCGGGTATGAACACTGAAGCTTTCTTT
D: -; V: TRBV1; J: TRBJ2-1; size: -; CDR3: CTSSRGSFINEQFF; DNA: TGCACCAGCAGCCGCGGGTCCTTCATCAATGAGCAGTTCTTC
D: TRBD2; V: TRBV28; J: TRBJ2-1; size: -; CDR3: CASSWGTSAYNEQFF; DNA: TGTGCCAGCAGCTGGGGGACTAGCGCCTACAATGAGCAGTTCTTC
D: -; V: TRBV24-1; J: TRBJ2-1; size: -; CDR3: CATSDSRAPSLFQQFF; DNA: TGTGCCACCAGTGATTCCAGGGCCCCTTCCCTTTTCCAGCAGTTCTTC
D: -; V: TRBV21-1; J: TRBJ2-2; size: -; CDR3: CASNLTSDCWLFF; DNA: TGTGCCAGCAATCTTACGAGTGACTGTTGGCTGTTTTTT
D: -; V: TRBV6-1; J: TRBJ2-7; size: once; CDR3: CASSDVLLVSTEQYF; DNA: TGTGCCAGCAGTGACGTATTGCTGGTATCTACTGAGCAGTACTTC
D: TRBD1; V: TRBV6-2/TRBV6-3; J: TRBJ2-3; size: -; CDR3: CASSPGTGSTDTQYF; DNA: TGTGCCAGCAGTCCCGGGACAGGCTCCACAGATACGCAGTATTTT
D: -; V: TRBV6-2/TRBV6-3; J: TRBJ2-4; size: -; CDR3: CASSVDIGGERAGGWNIQYF; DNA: TGTGCCAGCAGTGTCGATATAGGTGGGGAGAGGGCCGGAGGATGGAACATTCAGTACTTC
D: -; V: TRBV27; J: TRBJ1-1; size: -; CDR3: CASRNPGNTEAFF; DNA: TGTGCCAGCAGAAACCCGGGGAACACTGAAGCTTTCTTT
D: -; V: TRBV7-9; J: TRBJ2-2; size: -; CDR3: CASSSLTGELFF; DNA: TGTGCCAGCAGCTCCCTCACCGGGGAGCTGTTTTTT
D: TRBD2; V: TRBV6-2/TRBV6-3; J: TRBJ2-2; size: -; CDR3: CASSPRTSGSGTGELFF; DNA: TGTGCCAGCAGCCCCCGGACTAGCGGGAGTGGTACCGGGGAGCTGTTTTTT
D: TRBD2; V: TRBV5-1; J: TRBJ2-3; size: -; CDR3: CASSWTSGRSDTQYF; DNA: TGCGCCAGCAGCTGGACTAGCGGGAGGTCGGATACGCAGTATTTT
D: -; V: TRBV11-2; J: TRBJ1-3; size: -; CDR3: CASSLDPSRNTIYF; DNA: TGTGCCAGCAGCTTAGATCCTAGCCGAAACACCATATATTTT
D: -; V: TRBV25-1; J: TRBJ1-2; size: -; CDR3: CASSESRSIHGYGYTF; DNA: TGTGCCAGCAGTGAATCTAGGTCGATCCATGGCTATGGCTACACCTTC
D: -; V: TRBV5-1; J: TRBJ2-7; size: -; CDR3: CASSSGLPLRSTEQYF; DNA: TGCGCCAGCAGCTCGGGACTCCCCTTGCGGTCTACGGAGCAGTACTTC
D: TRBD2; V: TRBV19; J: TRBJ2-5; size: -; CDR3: CASSITIRTSPETQYF; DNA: TGTGCCAGTAGTATCACGATACGGACTAGCCCTGAGACCCAGTACTTC
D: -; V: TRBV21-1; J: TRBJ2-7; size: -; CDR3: CASSLGQGSYEQYF; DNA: TGTGCCAGCAGTTTGGGACAGGGGTCCTACGAGCAGTACTTC
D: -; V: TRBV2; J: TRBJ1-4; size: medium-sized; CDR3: CASRLTGSTNEKLFF; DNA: TGTGCCAGCAGGCTGACAGGCTCAACTAATGAAAAACTGTTTTTT
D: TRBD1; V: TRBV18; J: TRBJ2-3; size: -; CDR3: CASSPRDRGRGTDTQYF; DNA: TGTGCCAGCTCACCCCGGGACAGGGGGCGAGGCACAGATACGCAGTATTTT
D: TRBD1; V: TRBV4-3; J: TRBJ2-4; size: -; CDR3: CASSQDQGQGVGIQYF; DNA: TGCGCCAGCAGCCAAGATCAGGGACAGGGGGTGGGCATTCAGTACTTC
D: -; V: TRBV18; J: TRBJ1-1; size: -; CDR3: CASSPLNTEAFF; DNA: TGTGCCAGCTCACCCTTGAACACTGAAGCTTTCTTT
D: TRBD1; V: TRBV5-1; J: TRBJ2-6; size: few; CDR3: CASSFIGQGARGANVLTF; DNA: TGCGCCAGCAGCTTCATTGGACAGGGGGCGCGGGGGGCCAACGTCCTGACTTTC
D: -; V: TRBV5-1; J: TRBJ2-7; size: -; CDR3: CASSLTGGVYEQYF; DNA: TGCGCCAGCAGCTTGACAGGGGGGGTTTACGAGCAGTACTTC
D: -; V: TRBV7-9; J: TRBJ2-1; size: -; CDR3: CASSLVTAGEQFF; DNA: TGTGCCAGCAGCTTAGTTACAGCCGGTGAGCAGTTCTTC
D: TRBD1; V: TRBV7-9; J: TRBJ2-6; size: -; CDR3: CASSFLKGQGASGANVLTF; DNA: TGTGCCAGCAGCTTCCTTAAAGGACAGGGGGCTTCTGGGGCCAACGTCCTGACTTTC
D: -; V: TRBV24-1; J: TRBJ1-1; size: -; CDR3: CATSVSGKAFF; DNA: TGTGCCACCAGTGTCTCAGGGAAAGCTTTCTTT
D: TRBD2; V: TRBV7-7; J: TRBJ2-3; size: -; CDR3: CASSSGRATDTQYF; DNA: TGTGCCAGCAGCAGCGGGAGGGCCACAGATACGCAGTATTTT
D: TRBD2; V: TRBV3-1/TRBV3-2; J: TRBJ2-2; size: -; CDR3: CASSQAGRIHTGELFF; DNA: TGTGCCAGCAGCCAAGCCGGGAGGATACACACCGGGGAGCTGTTTTTT